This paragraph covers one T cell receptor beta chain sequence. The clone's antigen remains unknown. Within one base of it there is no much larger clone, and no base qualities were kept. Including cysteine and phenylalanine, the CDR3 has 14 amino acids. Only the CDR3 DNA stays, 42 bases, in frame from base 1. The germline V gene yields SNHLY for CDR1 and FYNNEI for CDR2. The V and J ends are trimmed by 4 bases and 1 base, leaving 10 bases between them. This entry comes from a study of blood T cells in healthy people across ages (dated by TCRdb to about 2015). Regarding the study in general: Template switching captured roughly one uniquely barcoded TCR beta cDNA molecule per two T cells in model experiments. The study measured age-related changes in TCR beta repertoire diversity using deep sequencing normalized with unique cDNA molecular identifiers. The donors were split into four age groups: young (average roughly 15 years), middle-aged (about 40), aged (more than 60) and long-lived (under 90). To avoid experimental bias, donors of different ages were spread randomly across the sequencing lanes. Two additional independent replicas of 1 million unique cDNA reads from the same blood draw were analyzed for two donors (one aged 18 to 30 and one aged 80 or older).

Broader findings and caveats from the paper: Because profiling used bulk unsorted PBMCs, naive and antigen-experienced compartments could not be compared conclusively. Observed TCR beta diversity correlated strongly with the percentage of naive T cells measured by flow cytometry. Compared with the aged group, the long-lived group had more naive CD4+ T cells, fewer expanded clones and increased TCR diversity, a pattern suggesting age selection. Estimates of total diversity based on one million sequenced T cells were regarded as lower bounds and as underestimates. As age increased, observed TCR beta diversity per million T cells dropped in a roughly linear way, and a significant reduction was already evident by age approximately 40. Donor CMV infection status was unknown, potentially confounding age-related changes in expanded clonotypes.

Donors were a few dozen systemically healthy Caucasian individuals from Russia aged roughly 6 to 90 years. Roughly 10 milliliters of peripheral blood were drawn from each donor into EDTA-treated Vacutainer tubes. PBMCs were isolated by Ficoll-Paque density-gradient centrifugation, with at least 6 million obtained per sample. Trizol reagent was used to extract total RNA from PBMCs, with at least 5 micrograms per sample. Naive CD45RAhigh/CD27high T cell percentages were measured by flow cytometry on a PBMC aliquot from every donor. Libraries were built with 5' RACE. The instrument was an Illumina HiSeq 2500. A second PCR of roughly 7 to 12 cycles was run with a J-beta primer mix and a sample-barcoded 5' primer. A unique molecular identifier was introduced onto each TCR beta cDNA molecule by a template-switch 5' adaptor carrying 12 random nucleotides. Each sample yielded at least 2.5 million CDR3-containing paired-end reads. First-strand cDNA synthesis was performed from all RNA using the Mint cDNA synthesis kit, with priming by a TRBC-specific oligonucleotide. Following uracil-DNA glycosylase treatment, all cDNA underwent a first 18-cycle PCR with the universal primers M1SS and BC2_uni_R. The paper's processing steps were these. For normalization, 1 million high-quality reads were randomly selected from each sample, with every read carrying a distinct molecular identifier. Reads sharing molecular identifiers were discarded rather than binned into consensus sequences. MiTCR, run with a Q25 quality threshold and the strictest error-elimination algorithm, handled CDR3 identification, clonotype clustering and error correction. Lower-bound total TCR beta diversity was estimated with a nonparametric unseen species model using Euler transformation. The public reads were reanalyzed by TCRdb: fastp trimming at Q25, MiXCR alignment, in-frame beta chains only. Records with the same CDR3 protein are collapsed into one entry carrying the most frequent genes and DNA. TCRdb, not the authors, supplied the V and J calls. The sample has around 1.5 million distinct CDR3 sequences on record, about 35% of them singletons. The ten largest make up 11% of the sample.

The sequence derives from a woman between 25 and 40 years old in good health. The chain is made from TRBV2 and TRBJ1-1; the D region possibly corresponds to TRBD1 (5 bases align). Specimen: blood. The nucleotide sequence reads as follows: TGTGCCAGCAGTGCAGGGAACACGAACACTGAAGCTTTCTTT. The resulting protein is CASSAGNTNTEAFF.